This T cell receptor (beta chain) was recorded in a study of tumor-infiltrating lymphocytes in primary liver carcinoma. In the study overall: These patients were men and women whose ages were 30 to 69 years.

The researchers produced TCR beta cDNA from approximately 0.45 ug total RNA with a constant-region primer. It was through three nested multiplex PCR rounds of slightly modified ARM-PCR that TCR beta libraries arose. With TRBV1-TRBV30 forward primers and a C-beta reverse primer, the first two PCR rounds were run for around 10 cycles each. TCRdb redid the calling of the multiplex PCR reads with MiXCR, one entry per CDR3 protein. The sample comprises about 110,000 distinct CDR3 sequences, around 60% of which are singletons, and 7% to 10% rests with the top ten. Co-extraction of both nucleic acids (RNA and DNA) used roughly 19-33 mg of unsorted bulk tissue. Samples were taken from five separate regions of every tumor. For this clonotype: Its antigen is unidentified. Since no conserved phenylalanine or tryptophan closes the CDR3, a read error is the likely cause. The DNA is left out, because the CDR3 cannot be placed on it with certainty; the CDR3 is given as TCRdb lists it.

Overall study findings and caveats: When set against blood, tumors had a significantly higher top-250-clone fraction (p = 0.039).

The CDR3 contains 15 residues when both ends are counted. The germline V gene has CDR1 SGHNT and CDR2 YENEEA. What was sequenced was liver tumor tissue from sampling region 1. As for subset: tumor region T1, superior pole. The rearrangement joins TRBV11-3 to TRBJ2-1; TRBD2, as called in the table, went unchecked against the DNA. The origin of this receptor is a woman aged 55 to 70 with primary liver carcinoma and hepatitis B virus infection. The CDR3 loop is CASSSGTSGKLEQLL.